Reported below is one T cell receptor beta chain. The data were taken from a study of blood T cell repertoires in COVID-19. Study context: There were acute and convalescent COVID-19 samples, and they came from the United States, Italy and Spain. Sources were T cells, B-cell-depleted T cells, or PBMCs; the material itself was cDNA or gDNA.

In the study's own analysis: By means of reference gene primer amplification, nucleated cell counts were estimated. Generated by immunoSEQ multiplex PCR, the TCRdb table keeps only in-frame clones and is missing some. V and J calls and clone size come straight from that table; D and trimming were deduced from the DNA. Of tens of thousands of clones listed, 70% to 90% are singletons. This CDR3 spans 13 amino acids. V shed 0 bases and J shed 10 bases, with 13 bases lying between them. Per the germline V gene, CDR1 is SGHDT and CDR2 is YYEEEE. V gene TRBV5-6 combines with J gene TRBJ1-1; D unresolved. What was sequenced was peripheral blood. The receptor was isolated from a woman aged 65 to 85 with acute or convalescent COVID-19. CDR3 nucleotides: TGTGCCAGCAGCTTGGGCAGTCGGTCGGGAGCTTTCTTT. Its protein product is CASSLGSRSGAFF. The full variable domain, completed using reference TRBV5-6 and TRBJ1-1, is DAGVTQSPTHLIKTRGQQVTLRCSPKSGHDTVSWYQQALGQGPQFIFQYYEEEERQRGNFPDRFSGHQFPNYSSELNVNALLLGDSALYLCASSLGSRSGAFFGQGTRLTVV.